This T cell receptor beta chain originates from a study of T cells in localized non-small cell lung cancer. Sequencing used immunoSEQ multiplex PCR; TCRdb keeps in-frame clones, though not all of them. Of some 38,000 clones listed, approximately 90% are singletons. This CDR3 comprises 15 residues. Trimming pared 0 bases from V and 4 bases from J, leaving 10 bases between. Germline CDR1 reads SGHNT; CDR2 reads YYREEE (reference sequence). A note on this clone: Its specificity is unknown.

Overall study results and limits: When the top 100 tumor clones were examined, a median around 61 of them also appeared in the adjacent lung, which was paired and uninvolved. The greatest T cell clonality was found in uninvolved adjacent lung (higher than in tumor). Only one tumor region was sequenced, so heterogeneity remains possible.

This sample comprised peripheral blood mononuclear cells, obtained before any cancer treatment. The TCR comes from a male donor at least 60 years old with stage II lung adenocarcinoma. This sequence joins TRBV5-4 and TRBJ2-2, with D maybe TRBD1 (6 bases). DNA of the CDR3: TGTGCCAGCAGCTTGGACAGGGTTGCCACCGGGGAGCTGTTTTTT. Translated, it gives CASSLDRVATGELFF.